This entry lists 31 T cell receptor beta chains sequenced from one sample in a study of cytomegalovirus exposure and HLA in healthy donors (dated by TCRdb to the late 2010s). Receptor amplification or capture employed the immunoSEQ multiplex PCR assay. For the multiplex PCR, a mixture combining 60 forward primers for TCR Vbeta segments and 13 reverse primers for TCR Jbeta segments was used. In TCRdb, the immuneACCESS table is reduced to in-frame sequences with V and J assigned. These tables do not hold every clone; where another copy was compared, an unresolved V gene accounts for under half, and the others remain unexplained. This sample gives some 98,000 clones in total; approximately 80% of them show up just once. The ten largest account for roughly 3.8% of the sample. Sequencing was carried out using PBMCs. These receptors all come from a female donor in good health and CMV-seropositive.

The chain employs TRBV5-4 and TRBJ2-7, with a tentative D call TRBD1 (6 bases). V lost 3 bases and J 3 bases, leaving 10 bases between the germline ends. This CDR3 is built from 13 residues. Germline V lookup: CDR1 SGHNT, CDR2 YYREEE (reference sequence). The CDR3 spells CASSSGTNYEQYF. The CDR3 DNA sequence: TGTGCCAGCAGCTCCGGGACAAACTACGAGCAGTACTTC.

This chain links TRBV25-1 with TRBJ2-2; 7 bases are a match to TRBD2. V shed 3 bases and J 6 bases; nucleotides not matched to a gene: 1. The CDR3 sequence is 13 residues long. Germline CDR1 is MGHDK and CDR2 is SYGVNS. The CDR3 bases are TGTGCCAGCAGTGAGGCGGGGGCCGGGGAGCTGTTTTTT. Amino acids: CASSEAGAGELFF. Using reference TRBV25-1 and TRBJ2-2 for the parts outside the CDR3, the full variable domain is EADIYQTPRYLVIGTGKKITLECSQTMGHDKMYWYQQDPGMELHLIHYSYGVNSTEKGDLSSESTVSRIRTEHFPLTLESARPSHTSQYLCASSEAGAGELFFGEGSRLTVL.

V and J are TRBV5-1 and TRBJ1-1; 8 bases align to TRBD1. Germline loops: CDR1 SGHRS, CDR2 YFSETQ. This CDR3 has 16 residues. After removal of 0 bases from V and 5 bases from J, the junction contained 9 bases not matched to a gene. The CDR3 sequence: CASSLARTGRTTEAFF. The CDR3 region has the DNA TGCGCCAGCAGCTTGGCCCGGACAGGGAGGACGACTGAAGCTTTCTTT.

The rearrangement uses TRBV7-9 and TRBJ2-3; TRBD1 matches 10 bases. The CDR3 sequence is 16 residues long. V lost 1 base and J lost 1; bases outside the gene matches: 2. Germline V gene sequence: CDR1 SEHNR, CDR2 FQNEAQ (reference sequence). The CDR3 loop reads CASSLVGTGGTDTQYF. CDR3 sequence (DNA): TGTGCCAGCAGCTTAGTGGGGACAGGGGGCACAGATACGCAGTATTTT.

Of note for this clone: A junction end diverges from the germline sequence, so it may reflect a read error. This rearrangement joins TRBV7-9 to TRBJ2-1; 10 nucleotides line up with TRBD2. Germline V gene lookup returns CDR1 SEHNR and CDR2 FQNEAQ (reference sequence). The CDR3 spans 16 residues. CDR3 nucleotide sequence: TGTGCCCGCAGCTTGGGAACTAGCGGGGTGTACAATGAGCAGTTCTTC. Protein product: CARSLGTSGVYNEQFF.

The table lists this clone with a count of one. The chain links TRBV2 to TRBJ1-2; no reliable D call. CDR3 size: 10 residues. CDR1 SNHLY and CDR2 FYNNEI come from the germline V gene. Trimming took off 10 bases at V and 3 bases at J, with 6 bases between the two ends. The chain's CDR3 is CATGDYGYTF. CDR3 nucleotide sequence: TGTGCCACCGGAGACTATGGCTACACCTTC. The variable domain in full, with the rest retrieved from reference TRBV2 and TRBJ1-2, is EPEVTQTPSHQVTQMGQEVILRCVPISNHLYFYWYRQILGQKVEFLVSFYNNEISEKSEIFDDQFSVERPDGSNFTLKIRSTKLEDSAMYFCATGDYGYTFGSGTRLTVV.

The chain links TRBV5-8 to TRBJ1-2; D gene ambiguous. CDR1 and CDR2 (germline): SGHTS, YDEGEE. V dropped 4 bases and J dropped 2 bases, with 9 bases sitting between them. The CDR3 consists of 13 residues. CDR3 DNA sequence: TGTGCCAGCAGCGACCGGGGAAACTATGGCTACACCTTC. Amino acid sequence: CASSDRGNYGYTF.

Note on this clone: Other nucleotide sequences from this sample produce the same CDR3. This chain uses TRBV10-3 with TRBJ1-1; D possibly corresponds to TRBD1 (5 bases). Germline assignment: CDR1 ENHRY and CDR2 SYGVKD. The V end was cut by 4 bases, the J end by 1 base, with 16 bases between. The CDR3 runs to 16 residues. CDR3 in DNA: TGTGCCATCAGTGCGACTACGGGACTGAAGAACACTGAAGCTTTCTTT. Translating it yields CAISATTGLKNTEAFF.

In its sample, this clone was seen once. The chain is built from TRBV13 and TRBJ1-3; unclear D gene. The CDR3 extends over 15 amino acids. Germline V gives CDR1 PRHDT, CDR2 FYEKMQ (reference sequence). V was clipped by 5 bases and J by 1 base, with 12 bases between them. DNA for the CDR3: TGTGCCAGCAGCCGTCGGGGAGGATCTGGAAACACCATATATTTT. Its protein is CASSRRGGSGNTIYF.

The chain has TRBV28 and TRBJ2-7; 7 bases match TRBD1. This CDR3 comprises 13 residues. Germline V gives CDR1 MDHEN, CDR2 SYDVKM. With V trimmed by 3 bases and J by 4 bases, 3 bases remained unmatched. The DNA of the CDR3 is TGTGCCAGCAGTTTGACAGGGTGGTACGAGCAGTACTTC. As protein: CASSLTGWYEQYF.

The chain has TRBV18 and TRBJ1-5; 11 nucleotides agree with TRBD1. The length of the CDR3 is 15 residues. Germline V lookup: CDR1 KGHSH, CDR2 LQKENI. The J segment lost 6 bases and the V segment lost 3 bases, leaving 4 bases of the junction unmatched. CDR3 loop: CASSPGTGGSQPQHF. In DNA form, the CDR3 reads TGTGCCAGCTCACCCGGGACAGGGGGTAGTCAGCCCCAGCATTTT. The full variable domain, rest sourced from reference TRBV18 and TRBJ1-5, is NAGVMQNPRHLVRRRGQEARLRCSPMKGHSHVYWYRQLPEEGLKFMVYLQKENIIDESGMPKERFSAEFPKEGPSILRIQQVVRGDSAAYFCASSPGTGGSQPQHFGDGTRLSIL.

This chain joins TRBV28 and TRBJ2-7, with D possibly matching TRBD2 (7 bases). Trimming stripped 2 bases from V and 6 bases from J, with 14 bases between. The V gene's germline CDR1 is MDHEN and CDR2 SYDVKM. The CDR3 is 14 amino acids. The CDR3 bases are TGTGCCAGCAGTTTAGAATGGGGAGGGGGCGAGCAGTACTTC. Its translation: CASSLEWGGGEQYF.

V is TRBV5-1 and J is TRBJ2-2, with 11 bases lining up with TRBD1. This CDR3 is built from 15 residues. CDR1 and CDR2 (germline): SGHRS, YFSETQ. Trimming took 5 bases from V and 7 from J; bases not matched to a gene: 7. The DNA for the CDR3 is TGCGCCAGCAGTCCGGGACAGGGGGTAAACGGGGAGCTGTTTTTT. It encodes CASSPGQGVNGELFF.

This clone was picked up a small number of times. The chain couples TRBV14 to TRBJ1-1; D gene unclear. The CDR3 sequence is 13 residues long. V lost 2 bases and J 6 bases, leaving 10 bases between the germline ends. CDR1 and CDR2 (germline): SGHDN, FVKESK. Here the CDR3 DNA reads TGTGCCAGCAGCCAAATTACAGTGTCTGAAGCTTTCTTT. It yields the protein CASSQITVSEAFF.

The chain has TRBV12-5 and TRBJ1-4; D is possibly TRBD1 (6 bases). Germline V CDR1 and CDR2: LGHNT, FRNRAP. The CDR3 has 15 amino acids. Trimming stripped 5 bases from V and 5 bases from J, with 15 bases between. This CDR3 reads CASGLQVGANEKLFF. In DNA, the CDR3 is TGTGCTAGTGGTCTCCAAGTGGGGGCGAATGAAAAACTGTTTTTT.

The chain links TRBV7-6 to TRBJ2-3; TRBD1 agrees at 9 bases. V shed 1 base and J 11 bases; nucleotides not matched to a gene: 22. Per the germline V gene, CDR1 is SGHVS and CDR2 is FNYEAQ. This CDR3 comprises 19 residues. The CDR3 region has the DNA TGTGCCAGCAGCTTAGTCGGGACAGGGCTTTTCAGAAGACGTAACGAGCAGTATTTT. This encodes CASSLVGTGLFRRRNEQYF.

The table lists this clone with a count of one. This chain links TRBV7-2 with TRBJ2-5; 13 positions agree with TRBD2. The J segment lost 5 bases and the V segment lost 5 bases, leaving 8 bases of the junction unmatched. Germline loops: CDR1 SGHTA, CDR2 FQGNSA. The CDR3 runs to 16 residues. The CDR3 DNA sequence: TGTGCCAGCAGCCCACGACTAGCGGGGGGTGAGGAGACCCAGTACTTC. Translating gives CASSPRLAGGEETQYF.

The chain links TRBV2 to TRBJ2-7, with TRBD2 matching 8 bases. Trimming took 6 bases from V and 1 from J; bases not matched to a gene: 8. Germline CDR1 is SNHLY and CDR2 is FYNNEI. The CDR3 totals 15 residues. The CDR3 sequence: CASRKTSVESYEQYF. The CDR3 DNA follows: TGTGCCAGCAGAAAGACTAGCGTAGAATCCTACGAGCAGTACTTC.

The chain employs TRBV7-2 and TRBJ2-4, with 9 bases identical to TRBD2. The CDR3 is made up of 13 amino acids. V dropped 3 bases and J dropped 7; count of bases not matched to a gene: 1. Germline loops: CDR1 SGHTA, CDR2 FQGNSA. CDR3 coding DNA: TGTGCCAGCAGCTTCGCGGGAGGGAACATTCAGTACTTC. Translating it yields CASSFAGGNIQYF.

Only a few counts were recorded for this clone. The CDR3 bases are TGTGCCAGCAGTCAAACGGGTTCAGCTAACTATGGCTACACCTTC. Its protein is CASSQTGSANYGYTF. The rearrangement links TRBV2 to TRBJ1-2; no clear D gene. The CDR3 runs 15 residues. Germline V gene data show CDR1 as SNHLY and CDR2 as FYNNEI. Trimming removed 5 bases at V and 0 bases at J, with 13 bases between.

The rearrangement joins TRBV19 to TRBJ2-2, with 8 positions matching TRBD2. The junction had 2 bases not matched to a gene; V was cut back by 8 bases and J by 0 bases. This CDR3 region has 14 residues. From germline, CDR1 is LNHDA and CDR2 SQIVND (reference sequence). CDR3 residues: CASSGLANTGELFF. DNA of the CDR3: TGTGCCAGTTCGGGACTAGCGAACACCGGGGAGCTGTTTTTT.

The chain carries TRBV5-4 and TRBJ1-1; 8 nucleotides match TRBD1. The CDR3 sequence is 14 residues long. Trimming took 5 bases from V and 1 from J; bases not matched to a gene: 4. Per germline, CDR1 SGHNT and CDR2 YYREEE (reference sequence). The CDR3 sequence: CASRAGTGNTEAFF. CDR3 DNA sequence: TGTGCCAGCAGGGCCGGGACAGGGAACACTGAAGCTTTCTTT.

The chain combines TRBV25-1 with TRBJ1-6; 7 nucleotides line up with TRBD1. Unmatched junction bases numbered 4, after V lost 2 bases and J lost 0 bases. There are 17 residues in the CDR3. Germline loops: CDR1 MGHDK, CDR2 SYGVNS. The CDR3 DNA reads TGTGCCAGCAGTGAAACGCCAGGGGGCTCCTATAATTCACCCCTCCACTTT. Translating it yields CASSETPGGSYNSPLHF.

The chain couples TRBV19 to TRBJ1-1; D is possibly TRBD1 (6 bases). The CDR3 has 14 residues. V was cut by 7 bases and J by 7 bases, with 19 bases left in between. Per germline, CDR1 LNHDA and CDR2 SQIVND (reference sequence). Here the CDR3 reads CASIPRGRESEAFF. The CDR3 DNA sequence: TGTGCCAGTATCCCGAGGGGGAGAGAAAGTGAAGCTTTCTTT. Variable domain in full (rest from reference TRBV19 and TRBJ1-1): DGGITQSPKYLFRKEGQNVTLSCEQNLNHDAMYWYRQDPGQGLRLIYYSQIVNDFQKGDIAEGYSVSREKKESFPLTVTSAQKNPTAFYLCASIPRGRESEAFFGQGTRLTVV.

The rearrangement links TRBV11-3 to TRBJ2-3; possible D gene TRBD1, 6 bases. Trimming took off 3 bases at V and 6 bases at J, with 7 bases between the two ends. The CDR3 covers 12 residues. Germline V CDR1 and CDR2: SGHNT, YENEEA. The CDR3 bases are TGTGCCAGCAGCTTCGACAGGGATACGCAGTATTTT. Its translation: CASSFDRDTQYF.

CDR3 DNA: TGTGCCAGCAGCTTACCGGGACAGGGGCTATACGAGCAGTACTTC. It is translated as CASSLPGQGLYEQYF. The rearrangement uses TRBV5-6 and TRBJ2-7; 10 bases agree with TRBD1. With 2 bases clipped from V and 4 bases from J, the junction kept 6 bases outside the gene matches. The CDR3 runs to 15 residues. The germline V gene has CDR1 SGHDT and CDR2 YYEEEE.

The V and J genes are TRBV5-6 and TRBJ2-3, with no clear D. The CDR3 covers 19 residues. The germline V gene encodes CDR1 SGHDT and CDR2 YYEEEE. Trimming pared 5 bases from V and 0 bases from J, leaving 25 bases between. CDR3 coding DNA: TGTGCCAGCAGTTATCAGACCCTCTTGGAGACGTCTAGCACAGATACGCAGTATTTT. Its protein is CASSYQTLLETSSTDTQYF. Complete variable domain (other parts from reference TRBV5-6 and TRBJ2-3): DAGVTQSPTHLIKTRGQQVTLRCSPKSGHDTVSWYQQALGQGPQFIFQYYEEEERQRGNFPDRFSGHQFPNYSSELNVNALLLGDSALYLCASSYQTLLETSSTDTQYFGPGTRLTVL.

The CDR3 loop is CASSDWDRGLGMDGYTF. CDR3 nucleotide sequence: TGTGCCAGCAGCGATTGGGACAGGGGGCTCGGGATGGATGGCTACACCTTC. J is TRBJ1-2 and V is TRBV7-9; 12 bases are shared with TRBD1. Germline loops: CDR1 SEHNR, CDR2 FQNEAQ (reference sequence). V shed 5 bases and J 6 bases; nucleotides not matched to a gene: 13. The CDR3 covers 17 residues.

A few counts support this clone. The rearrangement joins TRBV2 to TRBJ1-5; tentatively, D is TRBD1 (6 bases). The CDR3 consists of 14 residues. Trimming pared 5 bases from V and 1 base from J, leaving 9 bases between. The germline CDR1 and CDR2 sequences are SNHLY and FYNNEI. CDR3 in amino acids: CASSLGQSNQPQHF. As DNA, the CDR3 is TGTGCCAGCAGTCTCGGACAGAGCAATCAGCCCCAGCATTTT.

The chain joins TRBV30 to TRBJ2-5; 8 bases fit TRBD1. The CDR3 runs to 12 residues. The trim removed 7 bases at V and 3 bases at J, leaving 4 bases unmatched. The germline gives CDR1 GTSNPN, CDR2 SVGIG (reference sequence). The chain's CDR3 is CAYYRGEETQYF. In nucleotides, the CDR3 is TGTGCCTACTACAGGGGGGAAGAGACCCAGTACTTC.

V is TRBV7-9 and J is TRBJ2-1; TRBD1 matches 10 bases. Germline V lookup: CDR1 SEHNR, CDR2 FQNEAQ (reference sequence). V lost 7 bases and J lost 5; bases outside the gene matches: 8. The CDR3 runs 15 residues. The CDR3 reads CASIGTGEEHNEQFF. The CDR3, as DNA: TGTGCCAGCATCGGGACAGGGGAGGAACACAATGAGCAGTTCTTC.